This T cell receptor beta chain emerged from a study of blood T cell repertoires in COVID-19. The CDR3 covers 14 residues. The ends were cut back, 5 bases at V and 0 bases at J, with 9 bases in the middle. Germline V gene lookup returns CDR1 SGHVS and CDR2 FQNEAQ. In the original processing: By means of reference gene primer amplification, nucleated cell counts were estimated. Profiling relied on immunoSEQ multiplex PCR, and the TCRdb table lists in-frame clones only, not all of them. The DNA gave D and trimming, while V, J and clone size come from that table. The sample includes around 70,000 clones, roughly 90% seen only once; the top ten take 4.8%.

This chain connects TRBV7-8 to TRBJ2-3, with no clear D. The sample was peripheral blood. This TCR derives from a woman in her fifties or sixties with active COVID-19. The CDR3 here is CASSPIRSTDTQYF. The CDR3, as DNA: TGTGCCAGCAGCCCCATCCGGAGCACAGATACGCAGTATTTT.